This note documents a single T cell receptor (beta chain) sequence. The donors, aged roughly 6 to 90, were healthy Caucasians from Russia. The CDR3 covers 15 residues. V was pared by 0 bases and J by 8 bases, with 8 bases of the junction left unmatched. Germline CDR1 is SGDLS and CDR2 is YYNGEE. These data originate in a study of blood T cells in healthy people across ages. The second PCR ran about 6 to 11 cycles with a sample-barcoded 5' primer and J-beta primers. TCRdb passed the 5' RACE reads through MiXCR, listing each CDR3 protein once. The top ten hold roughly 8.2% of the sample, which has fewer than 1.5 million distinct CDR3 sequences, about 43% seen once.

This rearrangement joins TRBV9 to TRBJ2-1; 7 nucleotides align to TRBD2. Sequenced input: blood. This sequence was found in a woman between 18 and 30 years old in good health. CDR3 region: CASSVAGGSFDEQFF. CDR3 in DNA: TGTGCCAGCAGCGTAGCTGGCGGGAGCTTCGATGAGCAGTTCTTC.